The 13 T cell receptor beta chains below were found in one sample sequenced in a study of tumor and adjacent non-tumor tissue in lung cancer. The template was RNA from unsorted bulk tissue. More than 3 cm separated this lung sample from the edge of the tumor. Three rounds of nested PCR, following a modified ARM-PCR protocol, produced the TCRbeta library. TCRdb reprocessed the multiplex PCR reads via MiXCR and lists one record per CDR3 protein. The sample consists of 98,000 or so distinct CDR3 sequences, more than 80% of them appearing once. Sequenced: distant non-tumor lung tissue. The receptor set was obtained from a man in his sixties with small cell lung cancer.

With respect to this clonotype: At one end, the junction sequence differs from germline, possibly due to a read error. The V gene is TRBV5-4, the J gene TRBJ2-3, with D uncertain. Germline values: CDR1 SGHNT, CDR2 YYREEE (reference sequence). The CDR3 totals 13 residues. The CDR3 nucleotides are TGTGTCAGCAGCCCGCTGATAGCAGATACGCAGTATTTT. This gives the protein CVSSPLIADTQYF.

This clonotype showed up just once. This CDR3 fails to terminate in the conserved phenylalanine or tryptophan, so it likely reflects a read error. The chain has TRBV5-4 and TRBJ2-1; 9 bases match TRBD1. The germline gives CDR1 SGHNT, CDR2 YYREEE (reference sequence). The CDR3 runs to 15 residues. The CDR3, as DNA: TGTTCCAGCAGCCCCCGGGACAGGGAATGGGATGAGCAGTTCATC. As protein: CSSSPRDREWDEQFI.

Worth noting for this clonotype: The junction departs from the called germline gene at one end, perhaps through a read error. This chain uses TRBV12-3 or TRBV12-4 with TRBJ2-7; the match to TRBD2 covers 14 bases. The CDR3 loop spans 15 amino acids. The CDR3 loop reads CVSSPGLAGDCEQYF. Here the CDR3 DNA reads TGTGTCAGCAGTCCGGGACTAGCGGGAGACTGCGAGCAGTACTTC.

A word on this clonotype: The junction does not match germline at one end; this may be a read error. The chain recombines TRBV11-2 with TRBJ2-2; D gene uncertain. Germline V gives CDR1 SGHAT, CDR2 FQNNGV. This CDR3 region has 14 residues. CDR3 residues: CASSLGRETGELFF. The CDR3, as DNA: TGTGCCAGCAGTTTAGGGCGCGAGACCGGGGAGCTGTTTTTT.

Concerning this clonotype itself: The germline gene is not matched at one end of the junction; a read error may be the cause. The rearrangement joins TRBV4-2 to TRBJ2-5, with TRBD2 matching over 12 bases. Germline V gene lookup returns CDR1 LGHNA and CDR2 YNFKEQ. This CDR3 is built from 15 residues. The CDR3: CVSSSRLAGEETKYF. In DNA form, the CDR3 reads TGTGTCAGCAGCTCAAGACTAGCGGGAGAAGAGACCAAATACTTC.

To note about this clonotype: One end of the junction is discordant with germline, which a read error may explain. The chain uses TRBV12-3 or TRBV12-4 and TRBJ1-5; D not certain. The CDR3 extends over 13 amino acids. CDR3 sequence reads: CASSLATNQTQHF. The CDR3 DNA sequence: TGTGCCAGCAGTTTGGCCACTAATCAGACCCAGCATTTT.

The gene calls are TRBV7-9 and TRBJ2-5; D ambiguous. Trimming pared 5 bases from V and 3 bases from J, leaving 22 bases between. CDR1 and CDR2 from the germline V gene are SEHNR and FQNEAQ (reference sequence). The CDR3 sequence is 17 residues long. Written as DNA, the CDR3 is TGTGCCAGCAGCCCGGGTCTAACGTTTGGTGTGAAAGAGACCCAGTACTTC. Residues: CASSPGLTFGVKETQYF.

For this clonotype: The CDR3 does not end in the conserved phenylalanine or tryptophan, so this is likely a read error. CDR3 nucleotide sequence: TGTGCCAGCGGTCCTGGCAGAGAAACCGGGGAGCTGTTTTCT. Translated, it gives CASGPGRETGELFS. The chain is built from TRBV6-1 and TRBJ2-2; D gene ambiguous. Per the germline V gene, CDR1 is MNHNS and CDR2 is SASEGT. This CDR3 contains 14 residues. With 8 bases removed from V and 5 bases from J, the gap between germline ends came to 15 bases.

In the case of this clonotype: This CDR3 fails to terminate in the conserved phenylalanine or tryptophan, so it likely reflects a read error. The J gene is TRBJ2-7, the V gene TRBV6-5, with D tentatively TRBD2 (6 bases). Germline assignment: CDR1 MNHEY and CDR2 SVGAGI. The ends were cut back, 4 bases at V and 0 bases at J, with 10 bases in the middle. The CDR3 spans 14 residues. The CDR3 loop is CASSSEGSSYEQYS. The CDR3 nucleotides read TGTGCCAGCAGTTCGGAGGGCAGCTCCTACGAGCAGTACTCA.

This chain uses TRBV6-2 or TRBV6-3 with TRBJ2-4; D gene ambiguous. The germline V and J ends were trimmed by 6 bases and 0 bases, with 15 bases remaining between them. Germline CDR1 reads MNHEY; CDR2 reads SVGEGT. The CDR3 has 16 residues. The CDR3 here is CASSYRTGLAKNIQYF. CDR3 DNA sequence: TGTGCCAGCAGCTATCGAACTGGCTTAGCCAAAAACATTCAGTACTTC.

This clonotype was counted at least ten times. The CDR3 sequence is CSAQSGRNSGANVLTF. CDR3 in DNA: TGCAGCGCTCAAAGTGGACGCAACTCTGGGGCCAACGTCCTGACTTTC. V and J are TRBV29-1 and TRBJ2-6; no clear D. CDR1 and CDR2 (germline): SQVTM, ANQGSEA. Trimming removed 7 bases at V and 0 bases at J, with 16 bases between. The CDR3 runs to 16 residues.

With respect to this clonotype: The conserved phenylalanine or tryptophan is not found at the CDR3 terminus, so this likely reflects a read error. The V call is TRBV12-3 or TRBV12-4, the J call TRBJ2-1; 9 nucleotides match TRBD1. CDR3 length: 17 residues. The CDR3 DNA follows: TGTGCCAGCAGTTTAGAAACGGACAGGGGTTCCTACGATGAGCAGTTCTTA. Its translation: CASSLETDRGSYDEQFL.

V is TRBV4-1 and J is TRBJ2-2; 7 positions match TRBD1. The CDR3 covers 16 residues. Trimming at V came to 0 bases and at J to 6 bases, leaving 7 bases not matched to a gene. The V gene's germline CDR1 is MGHRA and CDR2 YSYEKL. This chain's CDR3 is CASSQEGQVISGELFF. The CDR3 DNA follows: TGCGCCAGCAGCCAAGAAGGACAGGTGATATCCGGGGAGCTGTTTTTT.